The rows below give T cell receptor beta chains drawn from one sample of a study of shared clonotypes between healthy human individuals. Using immunoSEQ multiplex PCR, the repertoire was profiled, and TCRdb retains in-frame clones only, with some absent. The top ten hold 0.06% of the sample, which has approximately 530,000 clones, around 96% seen once. Sequences were obtained from naive CD4+ T cells sorted from blood. The source is a woman aged 25 to 39 in good health. CDR3s include the opening cysteine and the closing phenylalanine or tryptophan. The D gene is left open where the match is weak. Where a row states a size, it is once, few, many or the class of an expanded clone; other rows omit it.

D gene,clone size,J gene,V gene,CDR3 protein,CDR3 DNA
TRBD2,once,TRBJ2-3,TRBV18,CASSPSGTSADTQYF,TGTGCCAGCTCACCATCCGGGACTAGCGCAGATACGCAGTATTTT
-,-,TRBJ2-2,TRBV28,CASSPDGELFF,TGTGCCAGCTCTCCAGACGGGGAGCTGTTTTTT
-,-,TRBJ1-5,TRBV19,CAGGGVSGPQHF,TGTGCCGGCGGAGGGGTTTCGGGGCCCCAGCATTTT
TRBD1,-,TRBJ2-7,TRBV5-1,CASSSDRPYEQYF,TGCGCCAGCAGCTCGGACAGGCCCTACGAGCAGTACTTC
-,-,TRBJ1-5,TRBV7-9,CASSLGADSNQPQHF,TGTGCCAGCAGCTTAGGGGCGGATAGCAATCAGCCCCAGCATTTT
-,-,TRBJ2-4,TRBV28,CATYGAGRWGNIQYF,TGTGCCACCTATGGGGCGGGTAGATGGGGAAACATTCAGTACTTC
-,-,TRBJ2-1,TRBV29-1,CSVVRVDEQFF,TGCAGCGTTGTCAGGGTTGATGAGCAGTTCTTC
-,-,TRBJ2-7,TRBV7-3,CASSLESGSSYEQYF,TGTGCCAGCAGCTTAGAGTCCGGCAGTTCCTACGAGCAGTACTTC
TRBD2,-,TRBJ2-5,TRBV7-2,CASSTTSGREETQYF,TGTGCCAGCAGCACGACTAGCGGGAGGGAAGAGACCCAGTACTTC
TRBD1,once,TRBJ2-2,TRBV6-5,CASSPGQTGELFF,TGTGCCAGCAGCCCGGGACAGACCGGGGAGCTGTTTTTT
-,-,TRBJ1-5,TRBV10-2,CASSVGRVGNQPQHF,TGCGCCAGCAGTGTGGGCAGGGTTGGAAATCAGCCCCAGCATTTT
TRBD2,-,TRBJ2-3,TRBV5-1,CASRVGTSGRTDTQYF,TGCGCCAGCAGGGTTGGGACTAGCGGGAGAACAGATACGCAGTATTTT
-,once,TRBJ1-1,TRBV5-4,CASSLAAGRLTEAFF,TGTGCCAGCAGCTTGGCCGCGGGGCGCCTCACTGAAGCTTTCTTT
-,-,TRBJ2-2,TRBV10-1,CASSETGELFF,TGCGCCAGCAGTGAGACCGGGGAGCTGTTTTTT
-,-,TRBJ2-2,TRBV19,CASTGALELFF,TGTGCCAGTACAGGGGCATTGGAGCTGTTTTTT
-,few,TRBJ2-7,TRBV6-5,CASSRVGTPSYEQYF,TGTGCCAGCAGCCGTGTCGGCACGCCATCCTACGAGCAGTACTTC
TRBD2,-,TRBJ2-1,TRBV9,CASSVVAGNEQFF,TGTGCCAGCAGCGTAGTAGCGGGAAATGAGCAGTTCTTC
TRBD2,-,TRBJ2-5,TRBV7-2,CASSLRLAGAETQYF,TGTGCCAGCAGCTTAAGACTAGCGGGAGCGGAGACCCAGTACTTC
-,-,TRBJ1-5,TRBV18,CASSRAGVANQPQHF,TGTGCCAGCTCACGCGCGGGGGTTGCGAATCAGCCCCAGCATTTT
-,-,TRBJ2-7,TRBV11-1,CASSFLRGHYEQYF,TGTGCCAGCAGCTTTTTACGCGGGCACTACGAGCAGTACTTC
-,-,TRBJ1-1,TRBV2,CASRTDGVPEAFF,TGTGCCAGCCGGACAGATGGGGTGCCTGAAGCTTTCTTT
TRBD2,-,TRBJ2-7,TRBV11-2,CASSFGTSSYEQYF,TGTGCCAGCAGCTTTGGGACTAGCTCCTACGAGCAGTACTTC